This T cell receptor beta chain is drawn from a study of response to subunit inactivated influenza vaccine. Study-level findings and limits: New T cells are recruited in small numbers by each seasonal influenza vaccination, according to the authors' suggestion.

MiXCR was run by TCRdb on the RT-PCR reads, yielding one entry per CDR3 protein. The sample has 450,000 to 600,000 distinct CDR3 sequences; more than 15% are singletons. On this clonotype: What it binds is not known.

V was clipped by 6 bases and J by 5 bases, with 14 bases between them. The CDR3 length is 13 residues. In germline, CDR1 is MNHNS, CDR2 SASEGT. The receptor was isolated from a man between 45 and 75 years old who received an inactivated influenza vaccine. The chain couples TRBV6-1 to TRBJ2-7, with D tentatively TRBD1 (6 bases). Specimen: CD4+ T cells sorted from PBMCs, collected approximately 25 months after vaccination. CDR3 loop: CASSLYRAHEQYF. The DNA of the CDR3 is TGTGCCAGCAGCCTATACAGGGCCCACGAGCAGTACTTC.